The TCR beta chain described here comes from a study of early T cells in non-severe SARS-CoV-2 infection. In the study overall: Bulk RNA taken from unsorted whole blood was sequenced, leaving chains unpaired.

In the library, individual cDNA molecules carried attached unique molecular identifiers. Via MiXCR, TCRdb re-called the 5' RACE reads, giving one row per CDR3 protein. This sample carries tens of thousands of distinct CDR3 sequences, 10% to 15% of them seen once, and the ten largest clones take around 5%. V was pared by 5 bases and J by 0 bases, with 7 bases between. The CDR3 covers 13 residues. CDR1 SSHAT and CDR2 FNYEAQ come from the germline V gene (reference sequence). This clonotype occurred many times. Antigen unknown. Study results and caveats: Lookups in VDJdb leaned toward anti-spike CD8 responses and missed private and CD4 specificities.

The receptor was derived from an adult who was a healthcare worker with PCR-confirmed SARS-CoV-2 infection or an uninfected control (not recorded which). Sequences were obtained from whole blood. The V and J genes are TRBV7-7 and TRBJ2-5; D unresolved. CDR3 nucleotide sequence: TGTGCCAGCAGCCCCGGACACCAAGAGACCCAGTACTTC. It specifies CASSPGHQETQYF. The full variable domain, rest sourced from reference TRBV7-7 and TRBJ2-5, is GAGVSQSPRYKVTKRGQDVTLRCDPISSHATLYWYQQALGQGPEFLTYFNYEAQPDKSGLPSDRFSAERPEGSISTLTIQRTEQRDSAMYRCASSPGHQETQYFGPGTRLLVL.